This TCR beta chain is drawn from a study of cytomegalovirus exposure and HLA in healthy donors. Study conclusions and caveats: Later analysis identified a missense DCLRE1C variant that was linked to TCR beta V- and J-gene trimming. CMV serostatus stood as the only immune exposure information on hand.

The CDR3 length is 13 residues. Germline V CDR1 and CDR2: MNHEY, SVGAGI. Trimming pared 5 bases from V and 2 bases from J, leaving 9 bases between. Of note for this clone: Its specificity is not known.

The study ran its PCR with 60 Vbeta and 13 Jbeta primers. Sequencing was performed with immunoSEQ multiplex PCR; in TCRdb, only in-frame clones are kept and a portion is missing. The sample lists some 100,000 clones; more than 65% were seen once. The sequence was collected from a woman under 30 in good health and CMV-seropositive. V and J are TRBV6-5 and TRBJ1-2, with unresolved D. Material for sequencing was PBMCs. CDR3 nucleotides: TGTGCCAGCAGTCCGACATTGAACTATGGCTACACCTTC. Amino acids: CASSPTLNYGYTF.